Included here is one TCR beta chain sequence, with context. A read error may account for a junction end that differs from germline. This sample is drawn from a study of OX40 agonist ivuxolimab in advanced cancers. The wider study: Among those enrolled, mean age was about 63 years (range about 23 to 85) and about 81% were male.

Clones were read by immunoSEQ multiplex PCR, and TCRdb kept only the in-frame ones, dropping some. This table holds about 72,000 clones, roughly nine tenths found once. This clonotype was sampled from an adult with an advanced solid tumor such as melanoma, head and neck, liver or kidney cancer. Sequencing used CD4+ or CD8+ T cells sorted from blood, obtained in a trial of the OX40 agonist ivuxolimab.

Written as DNA, the CDR3 is TGTGCCATCAGTGAGGGAGACAGGGCCTTCTTT. Its protein is CAISEGDRAFF. V gene TRBV10-3 combines with J gene TRBJ1-6; 7 bases align to TRBD1. CDR1 and CDR2 from the germline V gene are ENHRY and SYGVKD. This CDR3 comprises 11 residues.